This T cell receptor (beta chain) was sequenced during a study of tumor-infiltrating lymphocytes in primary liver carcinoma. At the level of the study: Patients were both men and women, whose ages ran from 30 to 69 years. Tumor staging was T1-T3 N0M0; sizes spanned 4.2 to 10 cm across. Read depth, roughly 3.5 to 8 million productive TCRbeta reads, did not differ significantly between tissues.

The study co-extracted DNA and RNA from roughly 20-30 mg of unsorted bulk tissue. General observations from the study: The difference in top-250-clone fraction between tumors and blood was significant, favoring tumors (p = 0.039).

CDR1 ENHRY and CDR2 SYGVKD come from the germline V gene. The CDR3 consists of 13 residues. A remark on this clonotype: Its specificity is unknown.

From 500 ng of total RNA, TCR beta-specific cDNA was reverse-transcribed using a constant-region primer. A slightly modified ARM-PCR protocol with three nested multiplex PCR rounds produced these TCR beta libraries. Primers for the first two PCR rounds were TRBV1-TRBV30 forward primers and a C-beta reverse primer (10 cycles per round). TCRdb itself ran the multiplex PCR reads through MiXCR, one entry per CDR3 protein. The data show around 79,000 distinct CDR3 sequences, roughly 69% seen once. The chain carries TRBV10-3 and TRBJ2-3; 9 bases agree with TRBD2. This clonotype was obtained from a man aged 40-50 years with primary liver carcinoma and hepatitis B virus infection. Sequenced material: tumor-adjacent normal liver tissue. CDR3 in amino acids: CVTSQGTSDTQYF. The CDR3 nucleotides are TGTGTCACCAGTCAGGGGACTAGCGATACGCAGTATTTT.